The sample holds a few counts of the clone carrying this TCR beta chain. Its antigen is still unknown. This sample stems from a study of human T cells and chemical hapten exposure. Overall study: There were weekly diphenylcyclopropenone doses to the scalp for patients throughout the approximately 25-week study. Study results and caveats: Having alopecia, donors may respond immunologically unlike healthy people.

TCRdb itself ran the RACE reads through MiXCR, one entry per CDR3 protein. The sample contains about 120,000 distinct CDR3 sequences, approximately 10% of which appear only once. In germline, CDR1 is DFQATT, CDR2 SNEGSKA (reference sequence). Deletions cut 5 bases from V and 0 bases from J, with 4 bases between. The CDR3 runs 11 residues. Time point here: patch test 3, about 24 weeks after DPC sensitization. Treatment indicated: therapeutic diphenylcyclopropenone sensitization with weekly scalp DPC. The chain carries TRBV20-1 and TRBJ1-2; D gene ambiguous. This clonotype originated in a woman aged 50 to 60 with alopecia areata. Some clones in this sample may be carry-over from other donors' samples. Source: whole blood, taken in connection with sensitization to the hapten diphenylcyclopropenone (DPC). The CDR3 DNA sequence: TGCAGTGCTCGGTCTAACTATGGCTACACCTTC. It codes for CSARSNYGYTF.